These T cell receptor beta chains were read from a single sample in a study of T cell changes during pregnancy in multiple sclerosis. The table came from immunoSEQ multiplex PCR; TCRdb's copy has only in-frame clones and leaves some out. The table records 25,000 to 30,000 clones, around nine tenths of them present only once. The material was CD8+ T cells from peripheral blood mononuclear cells, obtained after pregnancy. These receptors all come from a female donor with multiple sclerosis, enrolled in a pregnancy study. CDR3s include the opening cysteine and the closing phenylalanine or tryptophan. The D gene is left open where the match is weak. Size tells how often a clone was seen (once, few, many) or the class of an expanded clone, and some rows leave it out.

V gene: TRBV18; D gene: .; J gene: TRBJ2-1; clone size: .; CDR3 DNA: TGTGCCAGCTCACTTAGCGGAATTTCCTACAATGAGCAGTTCTTC; CDR3 protein: CASSLSGISYNEQFF
V gene: TRBV18; D gene: TRBD1; J gene: TRBJ2-7; clone size: .; CDR3 DNA: TGTGCCAGCTCACCATCTAGACAGGGCGTTTGGTACGAGCAGTACTTC; CDR3 protein: CASSPSRQGVWYEQYF
V gene: TRBV28; D gene: TRBD1; J gene: TRBJ2-3; clone size: many; CDR3 DNA: TGTGCCAGCAGGGACGTAGGACAGGGGGGGGCAGATACGCAGTATTTT; CDR3 protein: CASRDVGQGGADTQYF
V gene: TRBV11-2; D gene: TRBD1; J gene: TRBJ2-7; clone size: .; CDR3 DNA: TGTGCCAGCAGCCCAAGGGGACAGAACTACGAGCAGTACTTC; CDR3 protein: CASSPRGQNYEQYF
V gene: TRBV7-9; D gene: TRBD2; J gene: TRBJ2-5; clone size: .; CDR3 DNA: TGTGCCAGCAGCTCAATAATAGCGGGAGGGATCCAAGAGACCCAGTACTTC; CDR3 protein: CASSSIIAGGIQETQYF
V gene: TRBV7-2; D gene: TRBD1; J gene: TRBJ2-5; clone size: .; CDR3 DNA: TGTGCCAGCAGCTTAGGGGGACAGGGGTGGGACCAGTACTTC; CDR3 protein: CASSLGGQGWDQYF
V gene: TRBV6-5; D gene: TRBD2; J gene: TRBJ2-1; clone size: .; CDR3 DNA: TGTGCCAGCAGTCCCGGGACTAGCGGGAATAATGAGCAGTTCTTC; CDR3 protein: CASSPGTSGNNEQFF
V gene: TRBV5-6; D gene: .; J gene: TRBJ2-7; clone size: .; CDR3 DNA: TGTGCCAGCAGCCAGGTGGGCGACTACTCCTACGAGCAGTACTTC; CDR3 protein: CASSQVGDYSYEQYF
V gene: TRBV4-2; D gene: TRBD2; J gene: TRBJ2-3; clone size: .; CDR3 DNA: TGTGCCAGCAGCCCGAGGACTAGCGGGGACACAGATACGCAGTATTTT; CDR3 protein: CASSPRTSGDTDTQYF
V gene: TRBV7-9; D gene: TRBD2; J gene: TRBJ2-7; clone size: .; CDR3 DNA: TGTGCCAGCAGCCCACCCTCGAGCGGGAGTACGTACGAGCAGTACTTC; CDR3 protein: CASSPPSSGSTYEQYF
V gene: TRBV4-3; D gene: .; J gene: TRBJ2-7; clone size: .; CDR3 DNA: TGCGCCAGCAGCCAAGATCCCAGCGGAGTCTACGAGCAGTACTTC; CDR3 protein: CASSQDPSGVYEQYF
V gene: TRBV9; D gene: .; J gene: TRBJ1-5; clone size: .; CDR3 DNA: TGTGCCAGCAGCGTAGCAGGGGTCAATCAGCCCCAGCATTTT; CDR3 protein: CASSVAGVNQPQHF
V gene: TRBV7-9; D gene: TRBD1; J gene: TRBJ2-5; clone size: .; CDR3 DNA: TGTGCCAGCAGCTTGGGGCCGGACAGGGGGTTTTCGTTCGCTGCGACCCAGTACTTC; CDR3 protein: CASSLGPDRGFSFAATQYF
V gene: TRBV28; D gene: TRBD2; J gene: TRBJ2-3; clone size: .; CDR3 DNA: TGTGCCAGCGCGGTAGCGGGAGGTGGAGATACGCAGTATTTT; CDR3 protein: CASAVAGGGDTQYF
V gene: TRBV6-6; D gene: .; J gene: TRBJ1-1; clone size: .; CDR3 DNA: TGTGCCAGCACTTCCTCGCCCTGGGGAGAGAACACTGAAGCTTTCTTT; CDR3 protein: CASTSSPWGENTEAFF
V gene: TRBV29-1; D gene: TRBD1; J gene: TRBJ1-2; clone size: .; CDR3 DNA: TGCAGCGTTTGGACAGGGAAGGATGGCTACACCTTC; CDR3 protein: CSVWTGKDGYTF
V gene: TRBV5-6; D gene: .; J gene: TRBJ1-2; clone size: .; CDR3 DNA: TGTGCCAGCAGCTTGTACGCGGATACCTATGGCTACACCTTC; CDR3 protein: CASSLYADTYGYTF
V gene: TRBV5-6; D gene: .; J gene: TRBJ2-6; clone size: .; CDR3 DNA: TGTGCCAGCAGCCCGGGGGACTCTGGGGCCAACGTCCTGACTTTC; CDR3 protein: CASSPGDSGANVLTF